This note documents a single T cell receptor (beta chain) sequence. No antigen is known for it. The length of the CDR3 is 14 residues. V was cut by 4 bases and J by 8 bases, with 15 bases left in between. Germline CDR1 is MNHEY and CDR2 is SVGAGI. The entry originates in a study of T cell responses to AZD1222 COVID-19 vaccine. General study findings and limits: The breadth and depth of Spike-specific TCRs increased once two AZD1222 doses had been given.

Data came from immunoSEQ multiplex PCR; TCRdb stores just in-frame clones and leaves some out. The top ten clones hold roughly 10% of a sample with 150,000 to 200,000 clones, 85% to 95% of them seen once. This chain joins TRBV6-5 and TRBJ1-5; D gene unclear. The sequence was obtained from an adult in good health. Sequencing was performed on peripheral blood, taken on day 0 of AZD1222 vaccination. CDR3 region: CASSSGNEVEPQHF. CDR3 nucleotide sequence: TGTGCCAGCAGTTCCGGAAACGAGGTCGAGCCCCAGCATTTT.